The 19 T cell receptor beta chains listed next were all sequenced from one sample in a study of T cell repertoires and HLA-DP antigens (dated by TCRdb to 2016 to 2019). Receptors were amplified or captured by the immunoSEQ multiplex PCR assay. TCRdb limited this immuneACCESS table to in-frame rearrangements with V and J called. A share of clones is missing; checked studies link under half to unresolved V genes, and the rest is unexplained. The sample records 75,000 to 90,000 clones, roughly 86% of which are singletons. The top ten clones comprise around 1.7% of the sample. These receptors lack a known antigen. The source material was CD4+ T cells from PBMCs. The receptor source for this set is a middle-aged man in good health and CMV-seronegative.

The J gene is TRBJ2-5, the V gene TRBV5-1; TRBD2 agrees at 7 bases. Germline lookup yields CDR1 SGHRS and CDR2 YFSETQ. V dropped 1 base and J dropped 5; count of bases not matched to a gene: 8. The CDR3 contains 15 residues. The CDR3 bases are TGCGCCAGCAGCTTGTTAGGACTAGATTCGGAGACCCAGTACTTC. It yields the protein CASSLLGLDSETQYF.

This sequence joins TRBV19 and TRBJ1-4; D perhaps matches TRBD1 (5 bases). Trimming pared 3 bases from V and 5 bases from J, leaving 16 bases between. CDR3 length: 16 amino acids. The germline CDR1 and CDR2 sequences are LNHDA and SQIVND (reference sequence). The CDR3 region has the DNA TGTGCCAGTAGTATGGGGGAGCTCCCAAGAAATGAAAAACTGTTTTTT. Its translation is CASSMGELPRNEKLFF.

The V call is TRBV6-6, the J call TRBJ1-5; 8 bases map to TRBD1. Trimming took 1 base from V and 2 from J; bases not matched to a gene: 4. Germline V gene sequence: CDR1 MNHNY, CDR2 SVGAGI (reference sequence). This CDR3 has 16 residues. The CDR3 loop reads CASSYLTGEGNQPQHF. The CDR3 DNA follows: TGTGCCAGCAGTTACTTGACAGGGGAAGGCAATCAGCCCCAGCATTTT.

The V and J genes are TRBV7-6 and TRBJ2-7; D unclear. Germline CDR1 and CDR2: SGHVS and FNYEAQ. CDR3 size: 13 residues. V shed 8 bases and J shed 4 bases, with 15 bases lying between them. For the CDR3, the DNA is TGTGCCAGCTTGGGCCTACAGAGTTACGAGCAGTACTTC. It translates to CASLGLQSYEQYF.

The rearrangement uses TRBV11-2 and TRBJ2-7, with 8 nucleotides matching TRBD1. The CDR3 contains 16 residues. The junction had 12 bases not matched to a gene; V was cut back by 5 bases and J by 3 bases. Germline CDR1 is SGHAT and CDR2 is FQNNGV. The CDR3 DNA reads TGTGCCAGCAGCCGTGCGGGAACAGGGGGTAACTACGAGCAGTACTTC. Residues: CASSRAGTGGNYEQYF.

The rearrangement joins TRBV29-1 to TRBJ2-5; D might be TRBD1 (6 bases). V was cut by 7 bases and J by 5 bases, with 14 bases left in between. The CDR3 is 12 amino acids. The germline V gene encodes CDR1 SQVTM and CDR2 ANQGSEA. Here the CDR3 DNA reads TGCAGCGACCAAACAGGGACGGAGACCCAGTACTTC. It encodes CSDQTGTETQYF.

This clone came up a few times. J is TRBJ1-4 and V is TRBV5-1, with D possibly TRBD1 on 6 matching bases. CDR3 length: 15 amino acids. The germline V gene has CDR1 SGHRS and CDR2 YFSETQ. V shed 0 bases and J shed 5 bases, with 11 bases lying between them. This CDR3 is CASSLAGTLNEKLFF. The CDR3, as DNA: TGCGCCAGCAGCTTGGCCGGGACACTGAATGAAAAACTGTTTTTT.

This chain links TRBV7-2 with TRBJ1-2, with unresolved D. Trimming cost V 6 bases and J 5 bases, with 25 bases left between them. Germline V gives CDR1 SGHTA, CDR2 FQGNSA. The CDR3 has 17 amino acids. The CDR3 region is CASSRYTRAPSSYGYTF. The CDR3 DNA follows: TGTGCCAGCAGTCGATACACGCGGGCCCCAAGCTCGTATGGCTACACCTTC.

This clone is a singleton in its sample. The chain joins TRBV2 to TRBJ1-2, with 9 bases aligning to TRBD1. This CDR3 contains 13 residues. V gave up 7 bases and J gave up 7 bases; unmatched junction bases: 7. Germline values: CDR1 SNHLY, CDR2 FYNNEI. The CDR3 sequence is CASTVQGAGGYTF. CDR3 bases: TGTGCCAGCACCGTACAGGGGGCTGGTGGCTACACCTTC. Variable domain in full (rest from reference TRBV2 and TRBJ1-2): EPEVTQTPSHQVTQMGQEVILRCVPISNHLYFYWYRQILGQKVEFLVSFYNNEISEKSEIFDDQFSVERPDGSNFTLKIRSTKLEDSAMYFCASTVQGAGGYTFGSGTRLTVV.

CDR3 protein: CSVLTSVNEQFF. The CDR3 nucleotides read TGCAGCGTACTGACTAGCGTTAATGAGCAGTTCTTC. The V and J genes are TRBV29-1 and TRBJ2-1, with 8 bases lining up with TRBD2. CDR1 is SQVTM and CDR2 is ANQGSEA in the germline V gene. J gave up 7 bases and V 6 bases, and 5 bases lay outside the gene matches. The CDR3 sequence is 12 residues long.

Only a few counts were recorded for this clone. The genes are TRBV7-2 and TRBJ2-7, with D possibly TRBD2 on 5 matching bases. There are 14 residues in the CDR3. CDR1 is SGHTA and CDR2 is FQGNSA in the germline V gene. Trimming stripped 1 base from V and 6 bases from J, with 13 bases between. The DNA for the CDR3 is TGTGCCAGCAGCTTAGGAGACTATCTCCGCGAGCAGTACTTC. Protein: CASSLGDYLREQYF.

This clone was seen a single time. J is TRBJ2-5 and V is TRBV2; 9 nucleotides match TRBD2. Germline V gene sequence: CDR1 SNHLY, CDR2 FYNNEI. The CDR3 covers 13 residues. The V and J ends lost 7 bases and 9 bases, in that order; junction bases with no gene match: 9. The CDR3 nucleotides read TGTGCCAGCACGGAACTAGCGGGTGAGGCCCAGTACTTC. It codes for CASTELAGEAQYF.

This clone occurred a few times. The J gene is TRBJ1-2, the V gene TRBV30; D remains unclear. The CDR3 has 12 residues. With 2 bases removed from V and 4 bases from J, the gap between germline ends came to 8 bases. Germline lookup yields CDR1 GTSNPN and CDR2 SVGIG (reference sequence). CDR3 in DNA: TGTGCCTGGAGTCCCGGGTTCTATGGCTACACCTTC. This sequence encodes CAWSPGFYGYTF.

This chain links TRBV19 with TRBJ2-3; 10 bases line up with TRBD2. The V gene's germline CDR1 is LNHDA and CDR2 SQIVND (reference sequence). V dropped 6 bases and J dropped 5; count of bases not matched to a gene: 8. There are 15 residues in the CDR3. The CDR3 sequence: CASRPRTSGKDTQYF. For the CDR3, the DNA is TGTGCCAGTAGACCCCGGACTAGCGGAAAAGATACGCAGTATTTT.

V usage is TRBV25-1 and J usage is TRBJ2-5; 9 bases are shared with TRBD1. Gene TRBJ2-7 matches the end of the DNA better, so the J call may be wrong. Germline V gives CDR1 MGHDK, CDR2 SYGVNS. CDR3 length: 13 residues. The CDR3 loop is CASTGTGTYEQYF. In DNA form, the CDR3 reads TGTGCCAGCACCGGGACAGGGACCTACGAGCAGTACTTC.

The gene calls are TRBV30 and TRBJ1-2; D gene unclear. There are 12 residues in the CDR3. Germline V gene data show CDR1 as GTSNPN and CDR2 as SVGIG (reference sequence). Trimming took off 5 bases at V and 6 bases at J, with 13 bases between the two ends. The CDR3, as DNA: TGTGCCTGGGATAGAAACTCCAATGGCTACACCTTC. Translating gives CAWDRNSNGYTF. Using reference TRBV30 and TRBJ1-2 for the parts outside the CDR3, the full variable domain is SQTIHQWPATLVQPVGSPLSLECTVEGTSNPNLYWYRQAAGRGLQLLFYSVGIGQISSEVPQNLSASRPQDRQFILSSKKLLLSDSGFYLCAWDRNSNGYTFGSGTRLTVV.

This clone has just a few counts. The chain recombines TRBV27 with TRBJ1-2; TRBD1 aligns across 7 bases. V gave up 2 bases and J gave up 5 bases; unmatched junction bases: 8. Per germline, CDR1 MNHEY and CDR2 SMNVEV (reference sequence). The CDR3 covers 15 residues. The chain's CDR3 is CASSLTLQGLYGYTF. CDR3 bases: TGTGCCAGCAGTTTAACCTTACAGGGGTTGTATGGCTACACCTTC.

V is TRBV18 and J is TRBJ2-5; the D gene is possibly TRBD2 (6 bases). Trimming removed 1 base at V and 1 base at J, with 10 bases between. CDR3 length: 15 amino acids. Germline CDR1 is KGHSH and CDR2 is LQKENI. The CDR3 DNA follows: TGTGCCAGCTCACCACTAGCGGCGGTCCAAGAGACCCAGTACTTC. The encoded protein is CASSPLAAVQETQYF.

The chain couples TRBV4-2 to TRBJ1-2; the D gene is possibly TRBD1 (5 bases). This CDR3 has 15 residues. Germline values: CDR1 LGHNA, CDR2 YNFKEQ. The germline V and J ends were trimmed by 1 base and 4 bases, with 13 bases remaining between them. The CDR3 reads CASSQVEKGTYGYTF. For the CDR3, the DNA is TGTGCCAGCAGCCAAGTTGAAAAGGGGACCTATGGCTACACCTTC.